The T cell receptor (beta chain) under discussion was sequenced for a study of shared clonotypes between healthy human individuals. Terminally differentiated effector memory CD45RA+ cells were excluded by CCR7 positive selection of CD45RO-negative cells. The V end was cut by 3 bases, the J end by 2 bases, with 16 bases between. This CDR3 has 16 amino acids. Looked up from germline, CDR1 is SGHRS and CDR2 is YFSETQ. Clones were read by immunoSEQ multiplex PCR, and TCRdb kept only the in-frame ones, dropping some. The sample records hundreds of thousands of clones, 96% being singletons. The origin of this receptor is a man aged 30-40 years in good health. Sequencing used naive CD8+ T cells sorted from blood. The chain links TRBV5-1 to TRBJ2-3; D might be TRBD2 (6 bases). The CDR3 DNA follows: TGCGCCAGCAGCTGGAAAGGAGGGGCGTTCACAGATACGCAGTATTTT. It specifies CASSWKGGAFTDTQYF. Supplemented by reference TRBV5-1 and TRBJ2-3, the full variable domain reads KAGVTQTPRYLIKTRGQQVTLSCSPISGHRSVSWYQQTPGQGLQFLFEYFSETQRNKGNFPGRFSGRQFSNSRSEMNVSTLELGDSALYLCASSWKGGAFTDTQYFGPGTRLTVL.